Listed below are T cell receptor beta chains from one sample, sequenced in a study of CD8 T cells in Susac syndrome. TCRdb reprocessed the immunoSEQ multiplex PCR reads with MiXCR, giving one entry per CDR3 protein. The table shows 200,000 or so distinct CDR3 sequences, with roughly 95% occurring only once. Sequencing was performed on CD4+ T cells from PBMCs. The receptors stem from a human donor with Susac syndrome. Both conserved end residues are part of each CDR3. A D gene is named only where the DNA matches it firmly. The size of a clone is reported for some rows only, either as once, few or many, or as a class for expanded clones.

D: -
V: TRBV7-9
size: -
J: TRBJ2-1
DNA: TGTGCCAGCAGCGGGGGGACTTCCCGGGAGTTCTTC
CDR3: CASSGGTSREFF

D: TRBD1
V: TRBV20-1
size: -
J: TRBJ2-2
DNA: TGCAGTGCGAAGGACAGGGACACCGGGGAGCTGTTTTTT
CDR3: CSAKDRDTGELFF

D: -
V: TRBV2
size: -
J: TRBJ1-2
DNA: TGTGCCAGCAGTGACTGGACTAGTGGCTACACCTTC
CDR3: CASSDWTSGYTF

D: -
V: TRBV3-1
size: -
J: TRBJ2-3
DNA: TGTGCCAGCAGCCCTGTTCCAGATACGCAGTATTTT
CDR3: CASSPVPDTQYF

D: TRBD2
V: TRBV12-3/TRBV12-4
size: -
J: TRBJ2-1
DNA: TGTGCCAGCAGTCTCCTCGGGGGGGCCATAAATGAGCAGTTCTTC
CDR3: CASSLLGGAINEQFF

D: TRBD1
V: TRBV3-1
size: -
J: TRBJ2-1
DNA: TGTGCCAGCAGCCCCGGGACAGTCTCCTACAATGAGCAGTTCTTC
CDR3: CASSPGTVSYNEQFF

D: TRBD1
V: TRBV5-6
size: -
J: TRBJ1-4
DNA: TGTGCCAGCAGCCGACCGGGGACAGGAGGAGAAAAACTGTTTTTT
CDR3: CASSRPGTGGEKLFF

D: -
V: TRBV4-1
size: -
J: TRBJ2-5
DNA: TGCGCCAGCAGCCATAGGGGGGTACAAGAGACCCAGTACTTC
CDR3: CASSHRGVQETQYF

D: -
V: TRBV30
size: -
J: TRBJ1-6
DNA: TGTGCCTGCTCCGACAGAAGAAATTCACCCCTCCACTTT
CDR3: CACSDRRNSPLHF

D: TRBD1
V: TRBV6-5
size: -
J: TRBJ1-6
DNA: TGTGCCAGCAGTTACTCCTCTTTCTTGGACAGGGTTAAAAATTCACCCCTCCACTTT
CDR3: CASSYSSFLDRVKNSPLHF

D: TRBD1
V: TRBV7-2
size: -
J: TRBJ1-2
DNA: TGTGCCAGCAACCCACCGGGACAGTTGGTAGGAGGCTACACCTTC
CDR3: CASNPPGQLVGGYTF

D: TRBD1
V: TRBV20-1
size: -
J: TRBJ1-2
DNA: TGCAGTGCTATACAGGGGATTGATGGCTACACCTTC
CDR3: CSAIQGIDGYTF

D: -
V: TRBV12-3/TRBV12-4
size: -
J: TRBJ2-2
DNA: TGTGCCAGCACCCTTTTGGGGTGGGCCGGGGAGCTGTTTTTT
CDR3: CASTLLGWAGELFF

D: TRBD2
V: TRBV20-1
size: -
J: TRBJ2-3
DNA: TGCAGTGCTATATTAGCGGGGGGCCCCTCGGCGCAGTATTTT
CDR3: CSAILAGGPSAQYF

D: -
V: TRBV6-2/TRBV6-3
size: once
J: TRBJ2-5
DNA: TGTGCCAGCAGTTACCGCCGGGGACGACAAGAGACCCAGTACTTC
CDR3: CASSYRRGRQETQYF

D: TRBD1
V: TRBV19
size: -
J: TRBJ2-1
DNA: TGTGCCAGTAGTATAGAAAGGGGGCGGAACAATGAGCAGTTCTTC
CDR3: CASSIERGRNNEQFF

D: TRBD2
V: TRBV3-1
size: -
J: TRBJ2-3
DNA: TGTGCCAGCAGCCAAGAAGGGACTAGCGGGGGGTTCACAGATACGCAGTATTTT
CDR3: CASSQEGTSGGFTDTQYF

D: -
V: TRBV4-1
size: -
J: TRBJ2-5
DNA: TGCGCCAGCAGCCAGGCTAGCACGGAGACCCAGTACTTC
CDR3: CASSQASTETQYF

D: -
V: TRBV29-1
size: -
J: TRBJ2-5
DNA: TGCAGCGGTCGGGACTTTTCGGAGACCCAGTACTTC
CDR3: CSGRDFSETQYF

D: -
V: TRBV20-1
size: -
J: TRBJ1-1
DNA: TGCAGTGCCCATGGGGAATTCACTGAAGCTTTCTTT
CDR3: CSAHGEFTEAFF

D: TRBD2
V: TRBV30
size: -
J: TRBJ2-3
DNA: TGTGCCTGGAACGGAGCGGGGGGAGGAACAGATACGCAGTATTTT
CDR3: CAWNGAGGGTDTQYF

D: -
V: TRBV5-1
size: -
J: TRBJ1-4
DNA: TGCGCCAGCAGCTTGGCGTTTAGGACAGCAACTAATGAAAAACTGTTTTTT
CDR3: CASSLAFRTATNEKLFF

D: TRBD1
V: TRBV20-1
size: -
J: TRBJ1-2
DNA: TGCAGTGCTAGCACCTCGGGACAGGTGTTTCATGGCTACACCTTC
CDR3: CSASTSGQVFHGYTF

D: -
V: TRBV5-1
size: -
J: TRBJ1-1
DNA: TGCGCCAGCAGCTTGGAGGGGAGTCCGAACACTGAAGCTTTCTTT
CDR3: CASSLEGSPNTEAFF

D: TRBD1
V: TRBV19
size: once
J: TRBJ1-5
DNA: TGTGCCAGTAGGGAGGGGACAGGATTAGAGCCCCAGCATTTT
CDR3: CASREGTGLEPQHF

D: -
V: TRBV7-2
size: -
J: TRBJ1-5
DNA: TGTGCCAGCAGCCCAAGGGGCGGAGCCAATCAGCCCCAGCATTTT
CDR3: CASSPRGGANQPQHF

D: TRBD2
V: TRBV7-2
size: -
J: TRBJ2-3
DNA: TGTGCCAGCAGCTCGGGACTAGCGGGGGCGGCAGATACGCAGTATTTT
CDR3: CASSSGLAGAADTQYF

D: -
V: TRBV18
size: -
J: TRBJ2-5
DNA: TGTGCCAGCTCACCGGTCAGGCCCCAAGAGACCCAGTACTTC
CDR3: CASSPVRPQETQYF

D: TRBD1
V: TRBV29-1
size: -
J: TRBJ2-7
DNA: TGCAGCGTTGGGGACAGGGAGATCTACGAGCAGTACTTC
CDR3: CSVGDREIYEQYF

D: TRBD2
V: TRBV7-2
size: -
J: TRBJ2-7
DNA: TGTGCCAGCAGCTTAGCAAGACTAGCGGGGCACTACGAGCAGTACTTC
CDR3: CASSLARLAGHYEQYF

D: -
V: TRBV4-1
size: -
J: TRBJ2-1
DNA: TGCGCCAGCAGCCCGAGGGGAGGGGGCCCATACAATGAGCAGTTCTTC
CDR3: CASSPRGGGPYNEQFF